Listed below are T cell receptor beta chains from one sample, sequenced in a study of CXCR3-negative and CXCR3-positive naive CD8 T cells. Reanalyzing the 5' RACE reads, TCRdb keeps one entry per CDR3 protein, without DNA. The sample includes just under 90,000 distinct CDR3 sequences. Sequencing used naive CXCR3+ CD8+ T cells from blood. Receptor source: a human donor in good health. Some clones in this sample may be carry-over from other donors' samples. Each CDR3 is given with its conserved first and last residue. Fields, in order: J gene, V gene, CDR3 protein.

>TRBJ2-1|TRBV4-2
CASSLGSGTSNEQFF
>TRBJ1-2|TRBV20-1
CSARDNGHGLRANYGYTF
>TRBJ2-3|TRBV3-1
CGGPRTDTQYF
>TRBJ2-2|TRBV14
CASSQARQNTGELFF
>TRBJ2-2|TRBV2
CASRAATGELFF
>TRBJ2-7|TRBV4-1
CASSQEEEGSHEQYF
>TRBJ2-7|TRBV28
CASSHYRDSYEQYF
>TRBJ2-7|TRBV13
CASSLDSGGSGEQYF
>TRBJ1-3|TRBV4-1
CASSHAKPGNTIYF
>TRBJ2-7|TRBV28
CASSLSGSLSTYEQYF
>TRBJ2-6|TRBV12-3/TRBV12-4
CASSTPFSTGANVLTF
>TRBJ2-1|TRBV6-5
CASSSASSYNEQFF
>TRBJ2-2|TRBV6-2/TRBV6-3
CASSWEVNAGELFF
>TRBJ2-6|TRBV6-6
CASSYSRDQGPMTFSGANVLTF